These 6 T cell receptor beta chains were sequenced from one sample in a study of T cell repertoires in cytomegalovirus infection. These receptors' antigens are unknown. A single record per CDR3 protein comes from TCRdb applying MiXCR to the reads. This table holds roughly 800,000 distinct CDR3 sequences, about 28% found once. The source was cultured CD8+ T cells from PBMCs, collected from culture after CMV antigen stimulation. Receptors originate from a human donor in good health (CMV status not recorded). Some clones in this sample may be carry-over from other donors' samples.

This clonotype appeared a few times. The genes are TRBV12-3 or TRBV12-4 and TRBJ1-2; TRBD1 is a possible D gene (6 bases). CDR3 length: 13 residues. Between the trimmed V and J ends, which lost 7 bases and 8 bases, there was a span of 17 bases. The CDR3 DNA sequence: TGTGCCAGCAATTCCGGGACAACAGTGGGCTACACCTTC. This encodes CASNSGTTVGYTF.

This clonotype was picked up a small number of times. The genes are TRBV2 and TRBJ2-5; 11 bases agree with TRBD2. The CDR3 contains 17 residues. CDR1 is SNHLY, CDR2 FYNNEI, per germline. With V trimmed by 4 bases and J by 4 bases, 11 bases remained unmatched. The CDR3 loop reads CASSVPTSGAGTETQYF. DNA for the CDR3: TGTGCCAGCAGTGTCCCGACTAGCGGGGCGGGGACAGAGACCCAGTACTTC.

The chain carries TRBV20-1 and TRBJ2-3; weak D call: TRBD1 (5 bases). The CDR3 runs to 15 residues. Germline V gene lookup returns CDR1 DFQATT and CDR2 SNEGSKA (reference sequence). V lost 5 bases, J lost 5 bases, and 20 bases lay in between. CDR3 sequence reads: CSAEVVGQIQDTQYF. The CDR3 coding sequence is TGCAGTGCTGAAGTGGTCGGACAAATCCAAGATACGCAGTATTTT.

The gene calls are TRBV14 and TRBJ1-4; a weak D match, TRBD1 (6 bases). V was clipped by 4 bases and J by 7 bases, with 16 bases between them. The germline V gene encodes CDR1 SGHDN and CDR2 FVKESK. CDR3 size: 15 residues. The CDR3 spells CASSPSHGGGEKLFF. Written as DNA, the CDR3 is TGTGCCAGCAGCCCAAGTCACGGGGGCGGTGAAAAACTGTTTTTT.

The chain uses TRBV6-2 or TRBV6-3 and TRBJ1-1, with a tentative D call TRBD1 (5 bases). Germline CDR1 reads MNHEY; CDR2 reads SVGEGT. V dropped 4 bases and J dropped 5 bases, with 14 bases sitting between them. The CDR3 extends over 14 amino acids. CDR3 region: CASSSQGGETEAFF. As DNA, the CDR3 is TGTGCCAGCAGTTCTCAGGGTGGTGAGACTGAAGCTTTCTTT.

The V and J genes are TRBV4-2 and TRBJ2-5; 14 bases are shared with TRBD2. The CDR3 has 18 amino acids. J gave up 5 bases and V 4 bases, and 12 bases lay outside the gene matches. Germline CDR1 reads LGHNA; CDR2 reads YNFKEQ. The CDR3 is CASSPLGLAGEGQETQYF. The CDR3 DNA sequence: TGTGCCAGCAGCCCGCTGGGACTAGCGGGGGAGGGCCAGGAGACCCAGTACTTC.